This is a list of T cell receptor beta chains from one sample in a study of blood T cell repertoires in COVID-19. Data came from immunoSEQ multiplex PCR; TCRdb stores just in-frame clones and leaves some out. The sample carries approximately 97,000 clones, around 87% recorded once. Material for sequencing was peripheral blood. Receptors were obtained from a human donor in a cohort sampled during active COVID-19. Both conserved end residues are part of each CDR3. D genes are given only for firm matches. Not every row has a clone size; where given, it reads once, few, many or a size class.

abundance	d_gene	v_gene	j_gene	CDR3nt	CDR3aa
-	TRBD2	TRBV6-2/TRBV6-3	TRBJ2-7	TGTGCCAGCAGTTACGGACTAGCCCGACTCGTTCAATACGAGCAGTACTTC	CASSYGLARLVQYEQYF
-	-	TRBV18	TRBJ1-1	TGTGCCAGCTCCGATATGGGACTTGTCAATACTGAAGCTTTCTTT	CASSDMGLVNTEAFF
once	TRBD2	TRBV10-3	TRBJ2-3	TGTGCCATCAGTGAGTCTTCGCGTCAAAGCGGGAGATTGGATACGCAGTATTTT	CAISESSRQSGRLDTQYF
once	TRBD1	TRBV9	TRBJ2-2	TGTGCCAGCAGCGTATTACAGGGGCAGGCCGGGGAGCTGTTTTTT	CASSVLQGQAGELFF
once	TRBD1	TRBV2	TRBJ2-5	TGTGCCAGCAGTGACCTCACAGGGGTTGACGGTGAGACCCAGTACTTC	CASSDLTGVDGETQYF
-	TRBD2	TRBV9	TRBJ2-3	TGTGCCAGCAGCGCTCGGGAGCGGGAGGGAACAGATACGCAGTATTTT	CASSAREREGTDTQYF
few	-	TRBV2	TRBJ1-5	TGTGCCAGCAGTTCGACCGGGACATTTAGCAATCAGCCCCAGCATTTT	CASSSTGTFSNQPQHF
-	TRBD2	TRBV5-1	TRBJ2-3	TGCGCCAGCAGCCGGAGCGGGACTAGCGGGAGTTCCGGGTCAGATACGCAGTATTTT	CASSRSGTSGSSGSDTQYF
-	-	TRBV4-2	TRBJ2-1	TGTGCCAGCAGCCAAGCCACGGGATACAATGAGCAGTTCTTC	CASSQATGYNEQFF
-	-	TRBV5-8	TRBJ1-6	TGTGCCAGCAGCTTGACAGGGTATAATTCACCCCTCCACTTT	CASSLTGYNSPLHF
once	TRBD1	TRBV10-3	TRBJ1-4	TGTGCCATCAGTGAACAGGGGGCGGAAGGTGAAAAACTGTTTTTT	CAISEQGAEGEKLFF
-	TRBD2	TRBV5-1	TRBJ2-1	TGCGCCAGCAGCTTGATCGGGACTAGCGGTTACAATGAGCAGTTCTTC	CASSLIGTSGYNEQFF
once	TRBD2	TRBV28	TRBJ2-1	TGTGCCAGCAGGCCTACTAGCGGGAGCTACAATGAGCAGTTCTTC	CASRPTSGSYNEQFF
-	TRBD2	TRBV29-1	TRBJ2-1	TGCAGCGTCGGGACTAGCGGGAGTAATGAGCAGTTCTTC	CSVGTSGSNEQFF
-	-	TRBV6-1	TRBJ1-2	TGTGCCAGCAGTGAAGGGGGGGTAGGGTACACCTTC	CASSEGGVGYTF